This T cell receptor (beta chain) came from a study of T cells in Graves' hyperthyroidism and ophthalmopathy. The study's findings and limits: Peripheral blood also featured most of the thyroid clonotypes expanded above 0.001.

This clonotype appeared many times. What it binds is not known. The germline CDR1 and CDR2 sequences are DFQATT and SNEGSKA (reference sequence). V was clipped by 1 base and J by 2 bases; unmatched bases: 8. CDR3 length equals 15 residues. From RNA transcripts, TCR beta CDR3 regions were amplified. When the TCR CDR3 underwent first-round RT-PCR, the HTBI primer set was used. TCRdb reanalysed the multiplex PCR reads using MiXCR and keeps one entry per CDR3 protein. The data contain around 210,000 distinct CDR3 sequences, about a sixth of them seen just once; the ten biggest clones take up about 56%. The sample consisted of blood. The TCR was taken from a woman between 45 and 60 years old with Graves' hyperthyroidism. The chain combines TRBV20-1 with TRBJ2-7; 7 nucleotides match TRBD2. The CDR3 bases are TGCAGTGCTAGAGTGCTTGCGGGAGTCACCTACGAGCAGTACTTC. Its translation: CSARVLAGVTYEQYF.